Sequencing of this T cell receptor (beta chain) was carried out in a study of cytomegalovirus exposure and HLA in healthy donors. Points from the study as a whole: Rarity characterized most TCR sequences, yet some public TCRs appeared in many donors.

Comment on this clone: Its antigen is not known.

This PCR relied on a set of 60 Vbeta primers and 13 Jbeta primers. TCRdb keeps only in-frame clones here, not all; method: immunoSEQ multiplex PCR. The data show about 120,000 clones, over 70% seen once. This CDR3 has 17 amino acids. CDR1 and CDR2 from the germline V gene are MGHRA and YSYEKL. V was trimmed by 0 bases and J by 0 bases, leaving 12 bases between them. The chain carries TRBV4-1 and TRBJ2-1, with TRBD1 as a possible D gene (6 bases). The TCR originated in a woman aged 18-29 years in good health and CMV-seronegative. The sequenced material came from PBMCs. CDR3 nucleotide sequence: TGCGCCAGCAGCCAAGAGGGGGCACTGAGCTCCTACAATGAGCAGTTCTTC. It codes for CASSQEGALSSYNEQFF.